This TCR beta chain was sequenced for a study of somatic mutations in cytotoxic T cells in rheumatoid arthritis. Study-level information: Several of the V beta antibody-stained T-cell populations were flow-sorted at nearly 100% purity; V beta1+ cells were among them and were sequenced for TCRB. Overall study results and limits: Among rheumatoid arthritis patients and age-matched healthy controls, CD8+ T-cell clonality was not significantly different. The largest CD8+ clone made up over 20% of CD8+ cells in about an eighth of the roughly 60 patients.

Using immunoSEQ multiplex PCR, the repertoire was profiled, and TCRdb retains in-frame clones only, with some absent. The sample includes over 10,000 clones, 70% to 80% seen only once; the top ten take about 9.2%. CD4+ and CD8+ cells were isolated by positive magnetic bead selection, with purity checked by flow cytometry. Note on this clone: Antigen specificity is unknown. Other DNA sequences in this sample translate to the same CDR3.

V lost 0 bases and J lost 1, with 7 bases in between. CDR1 SGDLS and CDR2 YYNGEE come from the germline V gene. The CDR3 extends over 14 amino acids. The receptor comes from a man in his 70s in good health. The rearrangement links TRBV9 to TRBJ2-5, with no clear D. The sequenced material came from CD8+ T cells sorted from blood. CDR3 bases: TGTGCCAGCAGCGTAGGGTCAGTCCAAGAGACCCAGTACTTC. It specifies CASSVGSVQETQYF.